This entry lists 8 T cell receptor beta chains sequenced from one sample in a study of vaccination effects on CD4 cells after COVID-19. Produced via immunoSEQ multiplex PCR; TCRdb's table is partial and in-frame only. This sample has about 28,000 clones, with more than 65% found just once. These receptors have no identified antigens. Ahead of sequencing, the ViraFEST assay grew antigen-specific CD4+ T cells using viral peptide pools. Investigators separated out CD4+ T cells once around 10 days of culture had passed. As their vaccination, participants received two doses of either BNT162b2 or mRNA-1273. This material consisted of CD4+ T cells from PBMCs cultured with HCoV-NL63 spike peptides, taken after COVID-19 vaccination. The receptors derive from a human donor who received a COVID-19 vaccine.

The V gene is TRBV10-1, the J gene TRBJ2-2; TRBD1 matches at 11 bases. Germline V gene data show CDR1 as WNHNN and CDR2 as SYGVQD (reference sequence). Unmatched junction bases numbered 2, after V lost 4 bases and J lost 4 bases. The CDR3 length is 15 residues. CDR3 nucleotides: TGCGCCAGCAGTGCGGGGACAGGGGGCACCGGGGAGCTGTTTTTT. Its translation is CASSAGTGGTGELFF.

This clone has only a few counts. This CDR3 reads CASSGHRYGGDEQFF. CDR3 DNA sequence: TGTGCCAGCAGTGGACACCGGTACGGGGGCGATGAGCAGTTCTTC. The chain joins TRBV2 to TRBJ2-1, with D possibly called TRBD1 or TRBD2 (6 bases each). The CDR3 has 15 residues. Trimming stripped 4 bases from V and 8 bases from J, with 18 bases between. The germline gives CDR1 SNHLY, CDR2 FYNNEI.

The rearrangement uses TRBV5-1 and TRBJ1-2; 9 bases are a match to TRBD1. Losses at the gene ends were 3 bases for V and 3 bases for J; bases not matched to a gene: 18. The CDR3 covers 19 residues. The germline V gene has CDR1 SGHRS and CDR2 YFSETQ. This chain's CDR3 is CASSSWDRDFLGADYGYTF. CDR3 coding DNA: TGCGCCAGCAGCTCATGGGACAGGGACTTCTTAGGGGCAGACTATGGCTACACCTTC.

This chain connects TRBV5-1 to TRBJ1-2, with 9 positions matching TRBD1. Germline CDR1 and CDR2: SGHRS and YFSETQ. This CDR3 comprises 14 residues. J gave up 2 bases and V 4 bases, and 3 bases lay outside the gene matches. CDR3 amino acids: CASSPGQGNYGYTF. CDR3 DNA: TGCGCCAGCAGCCCGGGACAGGGAAACTATGGCTACACCTTC.

The chain carries TRBV4-1 and TRBJ2-2; 11 bases agree with TRBD2. This CDR3 spans 17 amino acids. The ends lost 3 bases at V and 3 bases at J; junction bases unmatched: 6. Germline V gene data show CDR1 as MGHRA and CDR2 as YSYEKL. The CDR3 loop reads CASSHAKGLADTGELFF. The CDR3 nucleotides read TGCGCCAGCAGCCACGCGAAGGGACTAGCGGACACCGGGGAGCTGTTTTTT.

The chain combines TRBV9 with TRBJ1-5, with 10 bases identical to TRBD1. The CDR3 contains 14 residues. The V segment lost 4 bases and the J segment 6 bases; nucleotides outside the gene matches: 4. Germline V gives CDR1 SGDLS, CDR2 YYNGEE. CDR3 nucleotide sequence: TGTGCCAGCAGCTCGGGACAGGGGTTTCAGCCCCAGCATTTT. Residues: CASSSGQGFQPQHF.

This clone was picked up a small number of times. This chain joins TRBV5-1 and TRBJ2-2; perhaps TRBD1 as D (5 bases). The germline gives CDR1 SGHRS, CDR2 YFSETQ. This CDR3 has 15 residues. V was shortened by 2 bases and J by 0 bases, with 8 bases between the two germline ends. The CDR3 spells CASSFDSSNTGELFF. CDR3 bases: TGCGCCAGCAGCTTCGACAGCTCGAACACCGGGGAGCTGTTTTTT.

J is TRBJ2-7 and V is TRBV24-1, with D uncertain. In germline, CDR1 is KGHDR, CDR2 SFDVKD. Between the trimmed V and J ends, which lost 10 bases and 0 bases, there was a span of 12 bases. CDR3 length: 13 amino acids. The CDR3, as DNA: TGTGCCACAAGCGACGGAGCCTCCTACGAGCAGTACTTC. Translating it yields CATSDGASYEQYF.